The rows below give T cell receptor beta chains drawn from one sample of a study of T cells in Graves' hyperthyroidism and ophthalmopathy. One entry per CDR3 protein results from TCRdb running MiXCR on the multiplex PCR reads. The sample carries under 350,000 distinct CDR3 sequences, roughly 20% recorded once. Sequenced: blood. The receptor set was obtained from a woman aged 45-60 years with Graves' hyperthyroidism. The conserved cysteine and the conserved F or W are not part of the CDR3 here. A D gene is named only where the DNA matches it firmly.

-,11,TRBJ1-5,TRBV29-1,SVRFQANQPQH
-,13,TRBJ2-3,TRBV7-8,ASSSQDRRTDTQY
-,11,TRBJ1-1,TRBV20-1,SATRSWNTEAF
TRBD1,13,TRBJ2-2,TRBV10-3,AISPGQGNTGELF
-,13,TRBJ1-2,TRBV7-2,ASSSGTALYYGYT
TRBD1,12,TRBJ2-7,TRBV12-3/TRBV12-4,ASSDRGFRDEQY
-,12,TRBJ2-7,TRBV6-9,ASSSGAERYEQY
TRBD1,14,TRBJ1-2,TRBV5-1,ASSSDPDRANYGYT
-,12,TRBJ2-3,TRBV29-1,SVEGSGGADTQY
TRBD1,16,TRBJ2-6,TRBV11-2,ASSPRRTGGSGANVLT
-,10,TRBJ2-3,TRBV20-1,SASYLTDTQY
TRBD1,14,TRBJ1-4,TRBV28,ASTSGTVVANEKLF
TRBD1,13,TRBJ1-1,TRBV30,AWRNRDRANTEAF